The clone carrying this T cell receptor (beta chain) was counted many times. Its antigen remains unknown. All patients reached thyroid surgery having received no treatment beforehand. This record comes from a study of metastatic and nonmetastatic thyroid tumors. Whole-study results and caveats: Compared with benign nodules, malignant thyroid tumors were reported to have significantly higher TCR beta diversity in both blood and tumor.

Germline V CDR1 and CDR2: SGDLS, YYNGEE. The CDR3 is made up of 14 amino acids. V shed 3 bases, J shed 3 bases, and the junction held 2 bases outside the gene matches. TCRdb re-called the PCR reads with MiXCR. The repertoire holds 45,000 to 50,000 clones, with around a quarter as singletons. The origin of this receptor is a male donor with papillary thyroid cancer or a benign thyroid nodule (not recorded which). Some clones in this sample may be carry-over from other donors' samples. The sequenced sample was blood. This sequence joins TRBV9 and TRBJ2-1, with TRBD1 identical over 8 bases. CDR3 protein: CASSAGTGYNEQFF. As DNA, the CDR3 is TGTGCCAGCAGCGCCGGGACAGGCTACAATGAGCAGTTCTTC.